A selection of T cell receptor beta chains follows, all from one sample in a study of a mutant IDH1 vaccine in newly diagnosed glioma. Antigens of these TCRs are unknown. Sequenced by immunoSEQ multiplex PCR; TCRdb stores in-frame clones only, minus some. The repertoire holds about 60,000 clones, around 86% seen once, with 3% to 3.5% in the top ten. The sequences come from PBMCs, collected from a glioma patient whose treatment included an IDH1 peptide vaccine. These receptors all stem from a woman between 50 and 59 years old with glioma. Each CDR3 is given with its conserved first and last residue. Clone size is shown for a subset of rows, as once, few, many or a class of expanded clone.

j_call	clone_size	v_call	cdr3_aa
TRBJ2-7	once	TRBV18	CASSYRDGYYEQYF
TRBJ2-5	.	TRBV6-1	CASSERGSRETQYF
TRBJ2-7	.	TRBV28	CASSPGTGHEEQYF
TRBJ1-3	.	TRBV4-3	CASSQVASGNTIYF
TRBJ1-2	few	TRBV20-1	CSGWPGYTF
TRBJ2-7	.	TRBV7-9	CASSPAYEQYF
TRBJ1-2	.	TRBV2	CASSDTNYGYTF
TRBJ2-7	.	TRBV7-7	CASSLDRGSYEQYF
TRBJ2-3	.	TRBV18	CASSPLTGQGAITDTQYF
TRBJ1-5	.	TRBV12-2	CASRIYPAPRPNGNQPQHF
TRBJ2-1	.	TRBV11-2	CASSLVRGQLYNEQFF
TRBJ1-3	.	TRBV4-2	CASSQGPGPGNTIYF
TRBJ1-2	.	TRBV6-5	CASSSFGSGGYTF
TRBJ2-3	.	TRBV2	CASSELRTTDTQYF
TRBJ2-7	.	TRBV6-5	CASSYSGSPGDEQYF
TRBJ2-5	.	TRBV5-6	CASSLRVGLGKETQYF
TRBJ2-1	.	TRBV5-1	CASSLGGTSDSEQFF
TRBJ1-5	.	TRBV19	CASSIETGIQQPQHF
TRBJ1-4	.	TRBV7-9	CASSLIWDSLNEKLFF
TRBJ2-5	.	TRBV4-1	CASSPPGRQETQYF
TRBJ2-2	.	TRBV6-1	CASSVPGTGGPNTGELFF
TRBJ1-1	.	TRBV29-1	CSVDRGRGTEAFF
TRBJ1-1	few	TRBV18	CASSTVPNTEAFF
TRBJ2-2	few	TRBV2	CASSEGTKELFF
TRBJ2-7	.	TRBV2	CASNGRLPLYEQYF
TRBJ2-7	.	TRBV6-4	CARFDSSSYEQYF
TRBJ2-3	.	TRBV6-4	CASSDSPASTDTQYF
TRBJ2-3	.	TRBV5-1	CASNSRVDTQYF
TRBJ1-1	.	TRBV16	CASSQLNTEAFF
TRBJ1-2	.	TRBV5-6	CASSSQAHYGYTF
TRBJ2-1	.	TRBV2	CASSPGLAGRRVF
TRBJ2-1	.	TRBV27	CASTSGLEVSYNEQFF
TRBJ2-7	once	TRBV19	CASSTRPGAREQYF
TRBJ2-1	once	TRBV5-4	CASSLDRNEQFF
TRBJ1-2	.	TRBV7-2	CASSQKGGYTF
TRBJ2-7	.	TRBV9	CASSPMGGAYEQYF
TRBJ1-2	.	TRBV6-1	CASSETDRDGYTF
TRBJ1-1	.	TRBV7-9	CASSLSTVAEAFF
TRBJ2-5	.	TRBV14	CASSQGLESGTQYF
TRBJ1-1	.	TRBV9	CASSAPAANTEAFF
TRBJ1-1	.	TRBV7-2	CASSRTPRGRNTEAFF
TRBJ1-2	few	TRBV9	CASSVDGIFYGYTF
TRBJ1-1	.	TRBV5-4	CASSFVSSSRVTEAFF
TRBJ2-5	.	TRBV5-4	CASSMGLAGGKETQYF
TRBJ1-6	few	TRBV14	CASSQRTGTYSPLHF
TRBJ1-2	once	TRBV19	CASSIDGGTSNYGYTF
TRBJ1-2	few	TRBV19	CASSIAGINGYTF
TRBJ2-2	.	TRBV7-6	CASSEVTGELFF
TRBJ2-2	.	TRBV9	CASSVTGELFF
TRBJ2-7	.	TRBV28	CASSLRGGPTYEQYF
TRBJ2-7	.	TRBV25-1	CASSEPFAYEQYF
TRBJ2-7	.	TRBV11-2	CASSLVGQLLRYEQYF
TRBJ1-2	.	TRBV11-2	CASRPRGLTYGYTF
TRBJ1-1	.	TRBV4-3	CASSQVWGAEAFF
TRBJ1-1	few	TRBV7-6	CASSLATGGGTEAFF
TRBJ1-2	.	TRBV19	CASSPRGQDLYGYTF
TRBJ1-2	.	TRBV29-1	CSVRGNYGYTF
TRBJ2-7	.	TRBV5-4	CASSPGQARGGEQYF
TRBJ1-2	.	TRBV21-1	CASSKVGAQSDDGYTF